Following are 17 T cell receptor beta chains from one sample sequenced in a study of blood T cells in healthy people across ages. The use of a sample-barcoded 5' primer and a J-beta primer mix characterized a second PCR of about 7 to 12 cycles. TCRdb re-called the 5' RACE reads through MiXCR, storing one row per CDR3 protein. This table holds about 830,000 distinct CDR3 sequences, 58% found once. The sequencing input was blood. The receptors shown here come from a man aged 25 to 40 in good health.

V and J are TRBV29-1 and TRBJ1-2; 8 bases align to TRBD1. Germline V gene lookup returns CDR1 SQVTM and CDR2 ANQGSEA. There are 13 residues in the CDR3. The ends lost 7 bases at V and 6 bases at J; junction bases unmatched: 10. The DNA of the CDR3 is TGCAGCGCTCAAGACCAGGGGGCCCATGGCTACACCTTC. Its protein product is CSAQDQGAHGYTF. Full variable domain (rest looked up from reference TRBV29-1 and TRBJ1-2): SAVISQKPSRDICQRGTSLTIQCQVDSQVTMMFWYRQQPGQSLTLIATANQGSEATYESGFVIDKFPISRPNLTFSTLTVSNMSPEDSSIYLCSAQDQGAHGYTFGSGTRLTVV.

The V call is TRBV11-2, the J call TRBJ2-7, with 7 bases lining up with TRBD1. This CDR3 has 14 residues. The ends lost 0 bases at V and 6 bases at J; junction bases unmatched: 5. Looked up from germline, CDR1 is SGHAT and CDR2 is FQNNGV. CDR3 coding DNA: TGTGCCAGCAGCTTAGATCCTAGGACAGGCGAGCAGTACTTC. Translating it yields CASSLDPRTGEQYF.

In its sample, this clonotype was seen a few times. This chain links TRBV28 with TRBJ2-5; the D gene is possibly TRBD2 (7 bases). The end of the DNA is better explained by TRBJ2-7, so the J call may be wrong. CDR1 is MDHEN, CDR2 SYDVKM, per germline. The CDR3 loop spans 15 amino acids. CDR3 sequence (DNA): TGTGCCAGCTGCAAGCGGCCGGGGGGCGTCTACGAGCAGTACTTC. Encoded protein: CASCKRPGGVYEQYF.

This chain links TRBV4-3 with TRBJ1-4; D ambiguous. The CDR3 is 14 amino acids. CDR1 is LGHNA and CDR2 is YSLEER in the germline V gene. V was clipped by 4 bases and J by 5 bases, with 11 bases between them. The CDR3 loop is CASSPRLQNEKLFF. As DNA, the CDR3 is TGCGCCAGCAGCCCCCGACTCCAAAATGAAAAACTGTTTTTT.

The chain has TRBV12-3 or TRBV12-4 and TRBJ1-2; D is unclear. Trimming removed 1 base from V and 8 bases from J, with 11 bases in between. The CDR3 totals 13 residues. The CDR3 DNA reads as TGTGCCAGCAGTTTAGATCGGGTTCGGGGCTACACCTTC. Translation: CASSLDRVRGYTF.

V gene TRBV6-6 combines with J gene TRBJ2-1; D is possibly TRBD2 (5 bases). The CDR3 sequence is 15 residues long. Trimming took 2 bases from V and 6 from J, leaving 14 bases between them. From germline, CDR1 is MNHNY and CDR2 SVGAGI (reference sequence). The CDR3 spells CASSYRGYGGNEQFF. As DNA, the CDR3 is TGTGCCAGCAGTTACAGAGGGTATGGAGGCAATGAGCAGTTCTTC.

The chain combines TRBV7-2 with TRBJ2-1, with 8 positions matching TRBD1. The CDR3 totals 14 residues. CDR1 and CDR2 (germline): SGHTA, FQGNSA. The junction had 7 bases not matched to a gene; V was cut back by 1 base and J by 11 bases. CDR3 sequence (DNA): TGTGCCAGCAGCTTAGGGGCAGGGGGCCCCAAGCAGTTCTTC. Translation gives CASSLGAGGPKQFF.

This chain uses TRBV7-2 with TRBJ2-3, with a possible D match to TRBD2 (6 bases). Germline lookup yields CDR1 SGHTA and CDR2 FQGNSA. V was cut by 1 base and J by 4 bases, with 12 bases left in between. The CDR3 is 15 residues long. The CDR3 nucleotides read TGTGCCAGCAGCTTAGGGCAGCGGGCCGCAGATACGCAGTATTTT. Its protein product is CASSLGQRAADTQYF.

The chain has TRBV4-1 and TRBJ2-1; 13 bases are shared with TRBD2. Germline-derived CDR1 and CDR2 are MGHRA and YSYEKL. The V segment lost 6 bases and the J segment 4 bases; nucleotides outside the gene matches: 21. There are 21 residues in the CDR3. The CDR3 region has the DNA TGCGCCAGCAGTGCATTTTTAACCGGGACTAGCGGGATAGGGGCTTACAATGAGCAGTTCTTC. This sequence encodes CASSAFLTGTSGIGAYNEQFF.

The rearrangement links TRBV6-1 to TRBJ2-5; either TRBD1 or TRBD2 may supply D (5 bases each). The DNA end is a closer match to TRBJ2-7, so the J assignment may be wrong. Germline-derived CDR1 and CDR2 are MNHNS and SASEGT. CDR3 length equals 11 residues. The CDR3 DNA reads TGTGCCAGCGAAGGGGAGCTCGAGCAGTACTTC. Amino acids: CASEGELEQYF.

This clonotype was detected a few times. One base away lies a much larger clone, so this may be a sequencing read error. Here the CDR3 reads CASSPDRGNEQYF. The CDR3 bases are TGTGCCAGCAGCCCAGACAGGGGGAATGAGCAGTACTTC. The chain links TRBV7-2 to TRBJ2-5; 9 bases are a match to TRBD1. The germline gives CDR1 SGHTA, CDR2 FQGNSA. The CDR3 is 13 residues long. V dropped 5 bases and J dropped 11; count of bases not matched to a gene: 9. Looking up the rest from reference TRBV7-2 and TRBJ2-5 gives the full variable domain: GAGVSQSPSNKVTEKGKDVELRCDPISGHTALYWYRQSLGQGLEFLIYFQGNSAPDKSGLPSDRFSAERTGGSVSTLTIQRTQQEDSAVYLCASSPDRGNEQYFGPGTRLLVL.

A single count supports this clonotype. The gene calls are TRBV10-3 and TRBJ2-7; TRBD1 matches at 7 bases. The CDR3 runs to 12 residues. The V segment lost 10 bases and the J segment 2 bases; nucleotides outside the gene matches: 5. CDR1 is ENHRY and CDR2 is SYGVKD in the germline V gene. The CDR3 DNA follows: TGTGCCACCCGGGACAGTACCTACGAGCAGTACTTC. This gives the protein CATRDSTYEQYF.

The rearrangement joins TRBV7-2 to TRBJ2-7; TRBD2 might be the D (6 bases). Germline V gives CDR1 SGHTA, CDR2 FQGNSA. V was cut by 4 bases and J by 7 bases, with 17 bases left in between. CDR3 length: 14 amino acids. DNA of the CDR3: TGTGCCAGCAGCTCCCACGCGGGGCGAGATGAGCAGTACTTC. It translates to CASSSHAGRDEQYF. Based on the CDR3 plus reference TRBV7-2 and TRBJ2-7, the full variable domain is GAGVSQSPSNKVTEKGKDVELRCDPISGHTALYWYRQSLGQGLEFLIYFQGNSAPDKSGLPSDRFSAERTGGSVSTLTIQRTQQEDSAVYLCASSSHAGRDEQYFGPGTRLTVT.

V and J are TRBV29-1 and TRBJ1-1; D gene ambiguous. V lost 7 bases to trimming and J lost 4 bases, with 16 bases between them. The CDR3 runs to 13 residues. Germline-derived CDR1 and CDR2 are SQVTM and ANQGSEA. CDR3 sequence reads: CSAKIRMSTEAFF. In nucleotides, the CDR3 is TGCAGCGCCAAAATAAGGATGAGCACTGAAGCTTTCTTT.

A few counts support this clonotype. V is TRBV4-3 and J is TRBJ2-7; D call uncertain. This CDR3 contains 13 residues. Trimming took off 1 base at V and 6 bases at J, with 10 bases between the two ends. Germline V gene sequence: CDR1 LGHNA, CDR2 YSLEER. The chain's CDR3 is CASSQGISIEQYF. The CDR3 DNA follows: TGCGCCAGCAGCCAAGGGATTTCTATCGAGCAGTACTTC.

The gene calls are TRBV5-4 and TRBJ2-3; no firm D call. Germline V gene data show CDR1 as SGHNT and CDR2 as YYREEE (reference sequence). CDR3 length: 15 amino acids. V lost 0 bases and J 2 bases, leaving 10 bases between the germline ends. In DNA, the CDR3 is TGTGCCAGCAGCTTGGCGCGTCCTAACACAGATACGCAGTATTTT. Amino acid sequence: CASSLARPNTDTQYF.

V gene TRBV4-3 combines with J gene TRBJ2-5; 8 bases align to TRBD2. The V gene's germline CDR1 is LGHNA and CDR2 YSLEER. The ends lost 2 bases at V and 2 bases at J; junction bases unmatched: 13. CDR3 length: 18 amino acids. CDR3 in DNA: TGCGCCAGCAGCCAAAGAAGGCCCAGCGGGAGAGGGCAAGAGACCCAGTACTTC. It codes for CASSQRRPSGRGQETQYF.